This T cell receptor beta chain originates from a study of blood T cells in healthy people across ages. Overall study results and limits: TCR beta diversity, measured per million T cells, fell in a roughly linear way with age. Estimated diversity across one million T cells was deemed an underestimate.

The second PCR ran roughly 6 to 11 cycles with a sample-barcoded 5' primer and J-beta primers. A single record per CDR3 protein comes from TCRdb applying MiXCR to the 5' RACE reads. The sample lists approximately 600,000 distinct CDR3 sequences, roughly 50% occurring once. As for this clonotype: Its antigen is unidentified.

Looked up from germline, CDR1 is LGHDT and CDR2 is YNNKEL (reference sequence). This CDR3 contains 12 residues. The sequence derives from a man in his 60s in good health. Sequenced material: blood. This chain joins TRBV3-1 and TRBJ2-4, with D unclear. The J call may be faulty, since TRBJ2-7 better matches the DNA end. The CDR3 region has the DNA TGTGCCAGCAGCCATGGTTCCGCCGAGCAGTACTTC. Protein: CASSHGSAEQYF.